Shown below are 29 T cell receptor beta chains from a single sample sequenced in a study of shared clonotypes between healthy human individuals. The repertoire was sequenced with immunoSEQ multiplex PCR; TCRdb's copy has only in-frame clones and lacks some. The repertoire consists of around 2.5 million clones, with approximately 93% occurring once and the leading ten covering about 0.34%. The specimen sequenced was naive CD4+ T cells from PBMCs. Subset reported: CD45RA+ positively selected. These receptors were collected from a man younger than 35 in good health. Some clones in this sample may be carry-over from other donors' samples.

This chain links TRBV28 with TRBJ2-3; D assignment may be TRBD1 or TRBD2 (6 bases each). Germline lookup yields CDR1 MDHEN and CDR2 SYDVKM. The ends were cut back, 6 bases at V and 5 bases at J, with 18 bases in the middle. The CDR3 totals 15 residues. The CDR3 bases are TGTGCCAGCAGGATCTCCACAGGGCGGGGAGATACGCAGTATTTT. Protein product: CASRISTGRGDTQYF. Combining the CDR3 with reference TRBV28 and TRBJ2-3 gives the whole variable domain DVKVTQSSRYLVKRTGEKVFLECVQDMDHENMFWYRQDPGLGLRLIYFSYDVKMKEKGDIPEGYSVSREKKERFSLILESASTNQTSMYLCASRISTGRGDTQYFGPGTRLTVL.

The chain recombines TRBV5-8 with TRBJ2-3; tentative D call: TRBD2 (6 bases). The CDR3 totals 16 residues. CDR1 is SGHTS, CDR2 YDEGEE, per germline. With 1 base removed from V and 3 bases from J, the gap between germline ends came to 15 bases. The CDR3 loop reads CASSLRRGMGTDTQYF. CDR3 coding DNA: TGTGCCAGCAGCTTGAGGAGGGGAATGGGTACAGATACGCAGTATTTT.

The rearrangement links TRBV9 to TRBJ2-1; D is uncertain. The V gene lost 3 bases and the J gene lost 6 bases, with 28 bases spanning the gap. There are 19 residues in the CDR3. Germline lookup yields CDR1 SGDLS and CDR2 YYNGEE. The chain's CDR3 is CASSESLSRPHSGGNEQFF. CDR3 DNA: TGTGCCAGCAGCGAGTCCCTATCACGGCCCCATTCGGGTGGCAATGAGCAGTTCTTC.

This clone was picked up one time. V usage is TRBV7-2 and J usage is TRBJ2-6, with 8 nucleotides matching TRBD2. Germline V gives CDR1 SGHTA, CDR2 FQGNSA. CDR3 size: 18 residues. J was trimmed by 0 bases and V by 8 bases; bases with no gene match: 12. CDR3 nucleotides: TGTGCCAGCTGGGTTGGACTAGCCCAATTCTCTGGGGCCAACGTCCTGACTTTC. Residues: CASWVGLAQFSGANVLTF. The full variable domain, with the rest looked up from reference TRBV7-2 and TRBJ2-6, is GAGVSQSPSNKVTEKGKDVELRCDPISGHTALYWYRQSLGQGLEFLIYFQGNSAPDKSGLPSDRFSAERTGGSVSTLTIQRTQQEDSAVYLCASWVGLAQFSGANVLTFGAGSRLTVL.

V gene TRBV9 combines with J gene TRBJ2-1; 11 bases fit TRBD2. V shed 3 bases, J shed 8 bases, and the junction held 7 bases outside the gene matches. The CDR3 length is 15 residues. The V gene's germline CDR1 is SGDLS and CDR2 YYNGEE. The CDR3 loop reads CASSATSGRFDEQFF. CDR3 DNA sequence: TGTGCCAGCAGCGCCACTAGCGGGAGATTCGATGAGCAGTTCTTC.

The genes are TRBV5-1 and TRBJ2-7, with a possible D match to TRBD1 (5 bases). Germline loops: CDR1 SGHRS, CDR2 YFSETQ. Trimming cost V 4 bases and J 1 base, with 15 bases left between them. The CDR3 length is 15 residues. The chain's CDR3 is CASSQNPRESYEQYF. Written as DNA, the CDR3 is TGCGCCAGCAGCCAAAACCCCAGGGAATCCTACGAGCAGTACTTC.

This clone was recorded once. The V call is TRBV2, the J call TRBJ2-5; 10 nucleotides agree with TRBD2. Germline CDR1 is SNHLY and CDR2 is FYNNEI. The CDR3 is 17 residues long. The trim removed 6 bases at V and 5 bases at J, leaving 15 bases unmatched. The CDR3 sequence: CASRASGAGGPEETQYF. The CDR3 bases are TGTGCCAGCAGGGCGTCGGGAGCGGGAGGGCCAGAGGAGACCCAGTACTTC.

The chain has TRBV6-1 and TRBJ1-1, with D hard to call. V was cut by 4 bases and J by 3 bases, with 6 bases left in between. From germline, CDR1 is MNHNS and CDR2 SASEGT. The CDR3 is 12 residues long. DNA of the CDR3: TGTGCCAGCAGTGCCCGTTACACTGAAGCTTTCTTT. Its protein product is CASSARYTEAFF.

CDR3 in DNA: TGTGCCATCAGTGAGTCGAATGGACTAGCGAGAACATCCTACGAGCAGTACTTC. Encoded protein: CAISESNGLARTSYEQYF. The J gene is TRBJ2-7, the V gene TRBV10-3; the match to TRBD2 covers 9 bases. V gave up 0 bases and J gave up 1 base; unmatched junction bases: 10. Germline CDR1 is ENHRY and CDR2 is SYGVKD. This CDR3 is built from 18 residues.

This chain links TRBV7-9 with TRBJ2-1; 11 nucleotides align to TRBD2. The J segment lost 7 bases and the V segment lost 5 bases, leaving 10 bases of the junction unmatched. The CDR3 runs to 16 residues. Germline CDR1 reads SEHNR; CDR2 reads FQNEAQ (reference sequence). The CDR3 protein is CASSRNLAGGLNEQFF. The CDR3 bases are TGTGCCAGCAGCCGAAACTTAGCGGGAGGGCTTAATGAGCAGTTCTTC.

The chain links TRBV6-4 to TRBJ2-3, with 11 nucleotides matching TRBD1. Germline CDR1 is MRHNA and CDR2 is SNTAGT. The CDR3 spans 16 residues. V was clipped by 6 bases and J by 2 bases; unmatched bases: 7. This CDR3 reads CASSPGQGVPTDTQYF. CDR3 DNA: TGTGCCAGCAGCCCGGGACAGGGGGTTCCCACAGATACGCAGTATTTT.

The V and J genes are TRBV19 and TRBJ1-2, with D hard to call. V dropped 5 bases and J dropped 4 bases, with 11 bases sitting between them. Germline V lookup: CDR1 LNHDA, CDR2 SQIVND (reference sequence). The CDR3 covers 13 residues. CDR3 sequence: CASSPQASYGYTF. As DNA, the CDR3 is TGTGCCAGTAGTCCTCAGGCCTCCTATGGCTACACCTTC.

The chain joins TRBV18 to TRBJ2-1, with 8 bases matching TRBD1. The germline V gene has CDR1 KGHSH and CDR2 LQKENI. The CDR3 length is 17 residues. J lost 3 bases, V lost 6 bases, and 13 bases had no gene match. CDR3 sequence reads: CASSPLGGRGLYNEQFF. CDR3 DNA sequence: TGTGCCAGCTCTCCCCTGGGGGGCAGGGGGCTCTACAATGAGCAGTTCTTC. The variable domain in full, with the rest retrieved from reference TRBV18 and TRBJ2-1, is NAGVMQNPRHLVRRRGQEARLRCSPMKGHSHVYWYRQLPEEGLKFMVYLQKENIIDESGMPKERFSAEFPKEGPSILRIQQVVRGDSAAYFCASSPLGGRGLYNEQFFGPGTRLTVL.

The gene calls are TRBV7-2 and TRBJ2-3; the D call may be TRBD1 or TRBD2 (5 bases each). The CDR3 consists of 17 residues. CDR1 is SGHTA and CDR2 is FQGNSA in the germline V gene. Trimming left V 0 bases short and J 3 bases short, with 16 bases between. This CDR3 is CASSLALLGVTTDTQYF. In DNA, the CDR3 is TGTGCCAGCAGCTTAGCTCTTTTGGGGGTGACGACAGATACGCAGTATTTT. Full variable domain (rest looked up from reference TRBV7-2 and TRBJ2-3): GAGVSQSPSNKVTEKGKDVELRCDPISGHTALYWYRQSLGQGLEFLIYFQGNSAPDKSGLPSDRFSAERTGGSVSTLTIQRTQQEDSAVYLCASSLALLGVTTDTQYFGPGTRLTVL.

The gene calls are TRBV18 and TRBJ2-1; 10 bases align to TRBD2. The germline CDR1 and CDR2 sequences are KGHSH and LQKENI. J was trimmed by 8 bases and V by 1 base; bases with no gene match: 5. The CDR3 has 15 amino acids. The CDR3, as DNA: TGTGCCAGCTCACCACTAGCGGGAGGTAATGATGAGCAGTTCTTC. The encoded protein is CASSPLAGGNDEQFF.

The gene calls are TRBV9 and TRBJ1-5; D remains unclear. From germline, CDR1 is SGDLS and CDR2 YYNGEE. Deletions cut 0 bases from V and 6 bases from J, with 7 bases between. The CDR3 covers 13 residues. The DNA for the CDR3 is TGTGCCAGCAGCGTAGTAGGGAGTCAGCCCCAGCATTTT. Residues: CASSVVGSQPQHF.

The CDR3 nucleotides read TGCAGCGTTGACCCGGGGGAGACCCAGTACTTC. Amino acids: CSVDPGETQYF. The chain carries TRBV29-1 and TRBJ2-5; the D gene is possibly TRBD2 (5 bases). Germline CDR1 is SQVTM and CDR2 is ANQGSEA. V lost 3 bases and J lost 5, with 7 bases in between. This CDR3 is built from 11 residues.

A single count supports this clone. This rearrangement joins TRBV10-1 to TRBJ2-5; TRBD2 is a possible D gene (5 bases). Germline assignment: CDR1 WNHNN and CDR2 SYGVQD (reference sequence). V was clipped by 3 bases and J by 0 bases, with 11 bases between them. The CDR3 length is 15 residues. CDR3 DNA: TGCGCCAGCAGTGACCCTGGACTCGACCAAGAGACCCAGTACTTC. Protein product: CASSDPGLDQETQYF.

The chain couples TRBV10-3 to TRBJ2-7, with 8 bases aligning to TRBD2. The trim removed 10 bases at V and 6 bases at J, leaving 11 bases unmatched. This CDR3 has 13 residues. Germline loops: CDR1 ENHRY, CDR2 SYGVKD. DNA for the CDR3: TGTGCCACCCGACCGGGACTAGTAGGCGAGCAGTACTTC. This sequence encodes CATRPGLVGEQYF.

This clone was seen only once. The chain combines TRBV9 with TRBJ1-4, with no clear D. The CDR3 length is 18 residues. CDR1 SGDLS and CDR2 YYNGEE come from the germline V gene. Trimming removed 0 bases at V and 4 bases at J, with 19 bases between. CDR3 nucleotide sequence: TGTGCCAGCAGCGTAGCTGGTGCCTCCGACCCCCTTAATGAAAAACTGTTTTTT. Encoded protein: CASSVAGASDPLNEKLFF.

CDR3: CASSLAFLGTDTQYF. The CDR3 DNA is TGTGCCAGCAGCCTAGCTTTTTTGGGCACAGATACGCAGTATTTT. The chain links TRBV11-2 to TRBJ2-3; D is possibly TRBD2 (5 bases). CDR3 size: 15 residues. Trimming took 5 bases from V and 1 from J, leaving 13 bases between them. CDR1 is SGHAT, CDR2 FQNNGV, per germline.

This clone was counted a few times. For the CDR3, the DNA is TGTGCCAGCTCACGACAGGGGGAACAGCCCCAGCATTTT. Its translation is CASSRQGEQPQHF. The chain employs TRBV18 and TRBJ1-5; 9 nucleotides line up with TRBD1. The CDR3 runs 13 residues. CDR1 and CDR2 from the germline V gene are KGHSH and LQKENI. The ends lost 4 bases at V and 7 bases at J; junction bases unmatched: 2. The variable domain in full, with the rest retrieved from reference TRBV18 and TRBJ1-5, is NAGVMQNPRHLVRRRGQEARLRCSPMKGHSHVYWYRQLPEEGLKFMVYLQKENIIDESGMPKERFSAEFPKEGPSILRIQQVVRGDSAAYFCASSRQGEQPQHFGDGTRLSIL.

The chain links TRBV21-1 to TRBJ2-7; the D call TRBD1 from the table was never checked on the DNA. TRBV21-1 is a pseudogene locus. CDR3 length: 16 residues. CDR3 DNA: TGTGCCAGCAGCAAAATGATCGGGACAGGAGGAAGTCAGCAGTACTTC. This sequence encodes CASSKMIGTGGSQQYF.

The chain joins TRBV5-1 to TRBJ1-2; weak D call: TRBD1 (6 bases). With 4 bases removed from V and 6 bases from J, the gap between germline ends came to 25 bases. Germline lookup yields CDR1 SGHRS and CDR2 YFSETQ. The length of the CDR3 is 17 residues. CDR3 nucleotides: TGCGCCAGCAGCGGTCAAGGGGGGACGCTAGACCCTAATGGCTACACCTTC. It yields the protein CASSGQGGTLDPNGYTF.

As regards this clone: The same CDR3 can be traced to other DNA sequences in this sample. CDR3 residues: CASSPQRASTDTQYF. The CDR3 DNA is TGTGCCAGCTCACCTCAACGGGCGAGCACAGATACGCAGTATTTT. This chain connects TRBV18 to TRBJ2-3; no definite D call. The V end lost 3 bases, the J end lost 0 bases, and 10 bases lay between the germline ends. The germline V gene encodes CDR1 KGHSH and CDR2 LQKENI. This CDR3 comprises 15 residues.

The chain uses TRBV28 and TRBJ1-5; maybe TRBD1 (5 bases). V lost 6 bases and J 6 bases, leaving 18 bases between the germline ends. Germline V gene lookup returns CDR1 MDHEN and CDR2 SYDVKM. This CDR3 is 15 amino acids long. CDR3 nucleotides: TGTGCCAGCAGCCCCGGGACGGTAGGGGTTCAGCCCCAGCATTTT. Translated, it gives CASSPGTVGVQPQHF.

The sample holds one count of this clone. The junction and the germline gene differ at one end; a read error may be behind it. This sample also contains other DNA sequences that code for the same CDR3. The chain couples TRBV28 to TRBJ1-1, with D hard to call. Per the germline V gene, CDR1 is MDHEN and CDR2 is SYDVKM. The CDR3 has 10 amino acids. The CDR3 coding sequence is TGTGCCAGCAGTTACACTGAAGCTTTTTTT. The encoded protein is CASSYTEAFF.

The chain joins TRBV5-4 to TRBJ2-2, with TRBD2 identical over 7 bases. The CDR3 loop spans 17 amino acids. Losses at the gene ends were 3 bases for V and 3 bases for J; bases not matched to a gene: 11. Germline lookup yields CDR1 SGHNT and CDR2 YYREEE (reference sequence). The CDR3 protein is CASSSMSAGVYTGELFF. As DNA, the CDR3 is TGTGCCAGCAGCTCTATGTCTGCGGGAGTGTACACCGGGGAGCTGTTTTTT.

The rearrangement joins TRBV5-1 to TRBJ2-1, with 7 nucleotides matching TRBD2. The ends lost 1 base at V and 6 bases at J; junction bases unmatched: 7. Germline CDR1 reads SGHRS; CDR2 reads YFSETQ. CDR3 size: 15 residues. This CDR3 reads CASSLIGSSGNEQFF. CDR3 sequence (DNA): TGCGCCAGCAGCTTGATTGGTTCTAGCGGCAATGAGCAGTTCTTC.